One TCR beta chain is described in this entry. Its target is unknown. Sequencing used immunoSEQ multiplex PCR; TCRdb keeps in-frame clones, though not all of them. The sample lists some 50,000 clones, around 90% occurring once. The data belong to a study of OX40 agonist ivuxolimab in advanced cancers. Study at large: At doses from 0.01 to 10 mg/kg, patients were given intravenous ivuxolimab every 2 weeks. Cohort: about 80% men, mean age roughly 60, aged about 23 to 80. Study results and limitations: Part of the nonresponder group also had normalized T-cell clonal expansion that was low.

Germline V gene sequence: CDR1 LGHNA, CDR2 YSLEER. This CDR3 is 16 amino acids long. With V trimmed by 2 bases and J by 2 bases, 3 bases remained unmatched. The sequences come from CD4+ or CD8+ T cells sorted from blood, collected in a trial of the OX40 agonist ivuxolimab. The chain joins TRBV4-3 to TRBJ2-1, with 10 bases fitting TRBD1. This clonotype was obtained from an adult with an advanced solid tumor such as melanoma, head and neck, liver or kidney cancer. The CDR3 sequence: CASSQRGQGTYNEQFF. The CDR3 DNA follows: TGCGCCAGCAGCCAAAGGGGACAGGGGACCTACAATGAGCAGTTCTTC.